This passage covers 6 T cell receptor beta chains from one sample sequenced in a study of Ad26.COV2.S vaccination and SARS-CoV-2 variants. This sample's treatment: 15 to 20 received Ad26.COV2.S at low or high dose, single or two shots; 5 received placebo; per-sample allocation not given. Day 63 following the first vaccine or placebo injection was when the samples were taken. The protocol was immunoSEQ multiplex PCR, while the TCRdb copy is restricted to in-frame clones and leaves out a portion. Of under 550,000 clones in the sample, roughly 90% were seen once. Sequenced material: peripheral blood, taken in a trial of Ad26.COV2.S vaccine versus placebo. These receptors originate from a person between 18 and 60 years old who received the Ad26.COV2.S COVID-19 vaccine or a placebo.

This clone was counted a single time. The rearrangement links TRBV6-6 to TRBJ1-5; D is unclear. The ends were cut back, 11 bases at V and 7 bases at J, with 18 bases in the middle. The CDR3 consists of 13 residues. Germline lookup yields CDR1 MNHNY and CDR2 SVGAGI (reference sequence). The CDR3 coding sequence is TGTGCCTGCAAAGGAGGGCATCCCCAGCCCCAGCATTTT. This sequence encodes CACKGGHPQPQHF.

This clone was seen only a few times. The V gene is TRBV14, the J gene TRBJ2-7, with D perhaps TRBD2 (6 bases). Trimming shortened V by 4 bases and J by 1 base, and 14 bases separated the two germline ends. Germline V CDR1 and CDR2: SGHDN, FVKESK. This CDR3 contains 15 residues. The CDR3 region is CASSPVLAGSYEQYF. The CDR3 DNA sequence: TGTGCCAGCAGCCCCGTTCTCGCGGGGTCCTACGAGCAGTACTTC.

This clone has a single count. The chain recombines TRBV27 with TRBJ2-7; D gene unclear. Germline CDR1 reads MNHEY; CDR2 reads SMNVEV (reference sequence). Trimming took 2 bases from V and 0 from J, leaving 11 bases between them. CDR3 length equals 15 residues. The CDR3 nucleotides are TGTGCCAGCAGTTTAACCCATGTCGCCTCCTACGAGCAGTACTTC. It is translated as CASSLTHVASYEQYF.

The chain couples TRBV4-1 to TRBJ2-3, with 14 bases identical to TRBD2. Germline V lookup: CDR1 MGHRA, CDR2 YSYEKL. V gave up 1 base and J gave up 3 bases; unmatched junction bases: 6. The CDR3 spans 18 residues. The CDR3: CASSQGLWTSGGTDTQYF. The CDR3 nucleotides are TGCGCCAGCAGCCAAGGCTTATGGACTAGCGGGGGGACAGATACGCAGTATTTT.

The chain links TRBV28 to TRBJ2-7; D is unclear. CDR1 is MDHEN and CDR2 is SYDVKM in the germline V gene. This CDR3 has 13 residues. The V end was cut by 9 bases, the J end by 2 bases, with 14 bases between. The DNA of the CDR3 is TGTGCCAGTAAAACCCTGCAAACCTACGAGCAGTACTTC. Translation gives CASKTLQTYEQYF.

The rearrangement links TRBV7-3 to TRBJ2-1; 12 bases agree with TRBD2. The CDR3 loop spans 16 amino acids. With V trimmed by 2 bases and J by 4 bases, 3 bases remained unmatched. Germline CDR1 SGHTA, CDR2 FQGTGA. The CDR3 is CASSLLAGGIYNEQFF. As DNA, the CDR3 is TGTGCCAGCAGCTTACTAGCGGGGGGGATATACAATGAGCAGTTCTTC. Filled out from reference TRBV7-3 and TRBJ2-1, the complete variable domain reads GAGVSQTPSNKVTEKGKYVELRCDPISGHTALYWYRQSLGQGPEFLIYFQGTGAADDSGLPNDRFFAVRPEGSVSTLKIQRTERGDSAVYLCASSLLAGGIYNEQFFGPGTRLTVL.